This is a list of T cell receptor beta chains from one sample in a study of beta chain features in type 1 diabetes. Sequencing used immunoSEQ multiplex PCR; TCRdb keeps in-frame clones, though not all of them. The table shows about 620,000 clones, with around 15% occurring only once. The specimen sequenced was naive CD4+ T cells from blood. These receptors were collected from a man younger than 30 in good health. CDR3s include the opening cysteine and the closing phenylalanine or tryptophan. The order of the fields is CDR3 protein, CDR3 DNA, clone size, J gene, V gene, D gene. The D gene is left open where the match is weak. Size tells how often a clone was seen (once, few, many) or the class of an expanded clone, and some rows leave it out.

CDR3aa: CASSPGDRVGTDTQYF
CDR3nt: TGTGCCAGCAGTCCCGGGGACAGGGTGGGCACAGATACGCAGTATTTT
abundance: .
j_gene: TRBJ2-3
v_gene: TRBV6-6
d_gene: TRBD1

CDR3aa: CASSRLGQGIRHEQFF
CDR3nt: TGCGCCAGCAGCCGCCTGGGGCAGGGGATTCGCCATGAGCAGTTCTTC
abundance: .
j_gene: TRBJ2-1
v_gene: TRBV4-1
d_gene: .

CDR3aa: CASSPGTGGAGNIQYF
CDR3nt: TGTGCCAGCAGCCCAGGGACAGGGGGCGCTGGAAACATTCAGTACTTC
abundance: .
j_gene: TRBJ2-4
v_gene: TRBV9
d_gene: TRBD1

CDR3aa: CAISSGTGGGNEQFF
CDR3nt: TGTGCCATCAGCTCCGGGACAGGGGGCGGCAATGAGCAGTTCTTC
abundance: few
j_gene: TRBJ2-1
v_gene: TRBV10-3
d_gene: TRBD1

CDR3aa: CASTTSGGSSYEQYF
CDR3nt: TGTGCCAGCACCACCTCCGGGGGGAGCTCCTACGAGCAGTACTTC
abundance: few
j_gene: TRBJ2-7
v_gene: TRBV7-2
d_gene: TRBD2

CDR3aa: CASSSGPVTYEQYF
CDR3nt: TGTGCCAGCAGTTCCGGGCCCGTCACCTACGAGCAGTACTTC
abundance: .
j_gene: TRBJ2-7
v_gene: TRBV28
d_gene: .

CDR3aa: CASSPRQGRFDPYNSPLHF
CDR3nt: TGTGCCAGCAGCCCCCGACAGGGAAGGTTTGACCCCTATAATTCACCCCTCCACTTT
abundance: .
j_gene: TRBJ1-6
v_gene: TRBV7-2
d_gene: TRBD1

CDR3aa: CASSVGTSKNEQYF
CDR3nt: TGTGCCAGCAGCGTAGGGACTAGCAAGAACGAGCAGTACTTC
abundance: few
j_gene: TRBJ2-7
v_gene: TRBV9
d_gene: TRBD2

CDR3aa: CASSAGQGYEQYF
CDR3nt: TGCGCCAGCAGCGCGGGACAGGGTTACGAGCAGTACTTC
abundance: .
j_gene: TRBJ2-7
v_gene: TRBV5-1
d_gene: TRBD1

CDR3aa: CASSSRVPGELFF
CDR3nt: TGTGCCAGCAGCTCCAGGGTTCCCGGGGAGCTGTTTTTT
abundance: .
j_gene: TRBJ2-2
v_gene: TRBV5-8
d_gene: .

CDR3aa: CASSLPGGGEDTEAFF
CDR3nt: TGTGCCAGCAGCCTCCCCGGCGGGGGGGAGGACACTGAAGCTTTCTTT
abundance: .
j_gene: TRBJ1-1
v_gene: TRBV21-1
d_gene: .

CDR3aa: CSVAWTSGNTQYF
CDR3nt: TGCAGCGTTGCTTGGACTAGCGGAAATACGCAGTATTTT
abundance: few
j_gene: TRBJ2-3
v_gene: TRBV29-1
d_gene: TRBD2

CDR3aa: CASSHPRDRRSSYEQYF
CDR3nt: TGCGCCAGCAGCCATCCCAGGGACAGGAGGAGCTCCTACGAGCAGTACTTC
abundance: .
j_gene: TRBJ2-7
v_gene: TRBV5-1
d_gene: TRBD1

CDR3aa: CASSDPGRDTQYF
CDR3nt: TGTGCCAGCAGCGACCCAGGCAGAGATACGCAGTATTTT
abundance: .
j_gene: TRBJ2-3
v_gene: TRBV9
d_gene: .

CDR3aa: CAISRTLQETQYF
CDR3nt: TGTGCCATCAGCCGGACACTTCAAGAGACCCAGTACTTC
abundance: .
j_gene: TRBJ2-5
v_gene: TRBV10-3
d_gene: .

CDR3aa: CAISVGTSTDTQYF
CDR3nt: TGTGCCATCAGTGTCGGGACCAGCACAGATACGCAGTATTTT
abundance: few
j_gene: TRBJ2-3
v_gene: TRBV10-3
d_gene: .

CDR3aa: CASSLEGTGGPTNYGYTF
CDR3nt: TGTGCCAGCAGCTTAGAGGGGACAGGGGGCCCTACCAACTATGGCTACACCTTC
abundance: .
j_gene: TRBJ1-2
v_gene: TRBV11-2
d_gene: TRBD1

CDR3aa: CASSRSSYEQYF
CDR3nt: TGTGCCAGCAGCCGAAGCTCCTACGAGCAGTACTTC
abundance: few
j_gene: TRBJ2-7
v_gene: TRBV7-9
d_gene: .

CDR3aa: CASSLVGTDSYEQYF
CDR3nt: TGTGCCAGCAGCTTAGTGGGGACAGATTCCTACGAGCAGTACTTC
abundance: few
j_gene: TRBJ2-7
v_gene: TRBV7-8
d_gene: TRBD1

CDR3aa: CASSASFGGYTF
CDR3nt: TGCGCCAGCAGCGCCAGCTTTGGTGGCTACACCTTC
abundance: .
j_gene: TRBJ1-2
v_gene: TRBV5-1
d_gene: .

CDR3aa: CASSPSGTDTQYF
CDR3nt: TGTGCCAGCTCACCTAGTGGCACAGATACGCAGTATTTT
abundance: .
j_gene: TRBJ2-3
v_gene: TRBV18
d_gene: .

CDR3aa: CASSYSSTYEQYF
CDR3nt: TGTGCCAGCAGTTACTCCAGTACCTACGAGCAGTACTTC
abundance: few
j_gene: TRBJ2-7
v_gene: TRBV6-5
d_gene: .

CDR3aa: CASSFHTGGKSGRYEQYF
CDR3nt: TGCGCCAGCAGCTTTCATACAGGGGGCAAAAGCGGGCGCTACGAGCAGTACTTC
abundance: .
j_gene: TRBJ2-7
v_gene: TRBV5-1
d_gene: TRBD1

CDR3aa: CASRRAGQPQHF
CDR3nt: TGTGCCAGCAGAAGGGCAGGCCAGCCCCAGCATTTT
abundance: .
j_gene: TRBJ1-5
v_gene: TRBV2
d_gene: .

CDR3aa: CASSPRQGPREQYF
CDR3nt: TGTGCCAGCAGCCCTCGTCAGGGCCCGCGGGAGCAGTACTTC
abundance: .
j_gene: TRBJ2-7
v_gene: TRBV7-8
d_gene: .

CDR3aa: CASEPNEQFF
CDR3nt: TGTGCCAGCGAGCCGAATGAGCAGTTCTTC
abundance: many
j_gene: TRBJ2-1
v_gene: TRBV2
d_gene: .

CDR3aa: CASSLLTVLVYEQYF
CDR3nt: TGTGCCAGCAGCTTACTTACGGTCTTAGTCTACGAGCAGTACTTC
abundance: few
j_gene: TRBJ2-7
v_gene: TRBV5-6
d_gene: .

CDR3aa: CASTTITGAFF
CDR3nt: TGTGCCAGCACCACCATTACAGGAGCTTTCTTT
abundance: .
j_gene: TRBJ1-1
v_gene: TRBV28
d_gene: .

CDR3aa: CASSTGQGISGANVLTF
CDR3nt: TGTGCCAGCTCAACCGGACAGGGGATCTCTGGGGCCAACGTCCTGACTTTC
abundance: .
j_gene: TRBJ2-6
v_gene: TRBV18
d_gene: TRBD1

CDR3aa: CASSSPGTGKSGYTF
CDR3nt: TGTGCCAGCAGTTCTCCCGGGACAGGGAAGTCTGGCTACACCTTC
abundance: .
j_gene: TRBJ1-2
v_gene: TRBV28
d_gene: TRBD1

CDR3aa: CASSQATSTDTQYF
CDR3nt: TGCGCCAGCAGCCAAGCCACTAGCACAGATACGCAGTATTTT
abundance: .
j_gene: TRBJ2-3
v_gene: TRBV4-3
d_gene: .

CDR3aa: CATRTSGRRSYEQYF
CDR3nt: TGTGCCACTAGGACTAGCGGGAGAAGGAGCTACGAGCAGTACTTC
abundance: .
j_gene: TRBJ2-7
v_gene: TRBV28
d_gene: TRBD2

CDR3aa: CASSKESSTEAFF
CDR3nt: TGTGCCAGCAGCAAGGAATCGAGCACTGAAGCTTTCTTT
abundance: .
j_gene: TRBJ1-1
v_gene: TRBV6-4
d_gene: .

CDR3aa: CASSAGLAGGIDTQYF
CDR3nt: TGTGCCAGCAGCGCTGGACTAGCGGGGGGCATAGATACGCAGTATTTT
abundance: .
j_gene: TRBJ2-3
v_gene: TRBV7-3
d_gene: TRBD2

CDR3aa: CASTPTSMETQYF
CDR3nt: TGTGCCAGCACCCCGACTAGCATGGAGACCCAGTACTTC
abundance: few
j_gene: TRBJ2-5
v_gene: TRBV6-5
d_gene: TRBD2

CDR3aa: CASSVDTGRNEQFF
CDR3nt: TGTGCCAGCAGCGTAGATACAGGGCGCAATGAGCAGTTCTTC
abundance: few
j_gene: TRBJ2-1
v_gene: TRBV9
d_gene: .

CDR3aa: CASSFRDRESQFF
CDR3nt: TGTGCCAGCAGTTTCCGGGACAGGGAATCGCAGTTCTTC
abundance: few
j_gene: TRBJ2-1
v_gene: TRBV6-5
d_gene: TRBD1

CDR3aa: CASSVVQGSYEQYF
CDR3nt: TGTGCCAGCAGCGTAGTTCAGGGCTCCTACGAGCAGTACTTC
abundance: .
j_gene: TRBJ2-7
v_gene: TRBV9
d_gene: .

CDR3aa: CASSAASSYEQYF
CDR3nt: TGTGCCAGCAGCGCCGCGAGCTCCTACGAGCAGTACTTC
abundance: few
j_gene: TRBJ2-7
v_gene: TRBV7-2
d_gene: .

CDR3aa: CASSQVGGDEKLFF
CDR3nt: TGTGCCAGCAGCCAAGTAGGGGGCGATGAAAAACTGTTTTTT
abundance: few
j_gene: TRBJ1-4
v_gene: TRBV14
d_gene: TRBD1

CDR3aa: CASRAMGRRRRHETQYF
CDR3nt: TGTGCCAGCAGGGCCATGGGGAGGAGGCGTAGGCATGAGACCCAGTACTTC
abundance: few
j_gene: TRBJ2-5
v_gene: TRBV5-4
d_gene: .

CDR3aa: CASSLGLNTGELFF
CDR3nt: TGTGCCAGCAGCCTAGGGCTGAACACCGGGGAGCTGTTTTTT
abundance: few
j_gene: TRBJ2-2
v_gene: TRBV7-9
d_gene: .

CDR3aa: CASSEFGNEQFF
CDR3nt: TGCGCCAGCAGTGAGTTTGGAAATGAGCAGTTCTTC
abundance: .
j_gene: TRBJ2-1
v_gene: TRBV10-2
d_gene: .

CDR3aa: CASSANADRTDTQYF
CDR3nt: TGTGCCAGCAGCGCAAATGCGGACAGGACAGATACGCAGTATTTT
abundance: few
j_gene: TRBJ2-3
v_gene: TRBV7-2
d_gene: TRBD1

CDR3aa: CASSQDTPSGTLAKNIQYF
CDR3nt: TGTGCCAGCAGCCAAGATACTCCTAGCGGGACGTTAGCCAAAAACATTCAGTACTTC
abundance: few
j_gene: TRBJ2-4
v_gene: TRBV5-4
d_gene: TRBD2

CDR3aa: CASASDVNYGYTF
CDR3nt: TGTGCCAGCGCCTCGGACGTCAACTATGGCTACACCTTC
abundance: .
j_gene: TRBJ1-2
v_gene: TRBV7-2
d_gene: .

CDR3aa: CASSSQTGELFF
CDR3nt: TGTGCCAGCAGCTCCCAGACCGGGGAGCTGTTTTTT
abundance: .
j_gene: TRBJ2-2
v_gene: TRBV7-3
d_gene: .

CDR3aa: CASSPYGGATDTQYF
CDR3nt: TGTGCCAGCAGCCCATACGGGGGGGCGACAGATACGCAGTATTTT
abundance: few
j_gene: TRBJ2-3
v_gene: TRBV9
d_gene: TRBD2

CDR3aa: CASSPGGQVNQPQHF
CDR3nt: TGTGCCAGCTCACCGGGTGGGCAGGTCAATCAGCCCCAGCATTTT
abundance: few
j_gene: TRBJ1-5
v_gene: TRBV18
d_gene: .

CDR3aa: CASSEQGYGYTF
CDR3nt: TGTGCCAGCAGCGAACAGGGTTATGGCTACACCTTC
abundance: few
j_gene: TRBJ1-2
v_gene: TRBV9
d_gene: .

CDR3aa: CASSQALVYNEQFF
CDR3nt: TGCGCCAGCAGCCAAGCCCTAGTATACAATGAGCAGTTCTTC
abundance: few
j_gene: TRBJ2-1
v_gene: TRBV4-3
d_gene: .

CDR3aa: CASSSSWDPNTGELFF
CDR3nt: TGTGCCAGCAGTTCATCTTGGGACCCGAACACCGGGGAGCTGTTTTTT
abundance: .
j_gene: TRBJ2-2
v_gene: TRBV21-1
d_gene: .

CDR3aa: CASSPTTGSVGTEAFF
CDR3nt: TGTGCCAGCTCACCCACAACAGGGAGTGTGGGCACTGAAGCTTTCTTT
abundance: .
j_gene: TRBJ1-1
v_gene: TRBV18
d_gene: .

CDR3aa: CASSDPGQAINEQFF
CDR3nt: TGTGCCAGTAGTGATCCGGGACAGGCTATCAATGAGCAGTTCTTC
abundance: .
j_gene: TRBJ2-1
v_gene: TRBV19
d_gene: TRBD1

CDR3aa: CASTALSGGYTF
CDR3nt: TGCGCCAGCACGGCTCTTAGTGGGGGCTACACCTTC
abundance: .
j_gene: TRBJ1-2
v_gene: TRBV4-1
d_gene: .

CDR3aa: CASSSDREAFF
CDR3nt: TGTGCCAGCAGTTCGGACAGGGAAGCTTTCTTT
abundance: .
j_gene: TRBJ1-1
v_gene: TRBV7-9
d_gene: TRBD1

CDR3aa: CASSKPGTANTEAFF
CDR3nt: TGTGCCAGCAGCAAACCGGGGACGGCGAACACTGAAGCTTTCTTT
abundance: few
j_gene: TRBJ1-1
v_gene: TRBV7-9
d_gene: .